The present T cell receptor beta chain was sequenced within a study of blood T cells in healthy people across ages. The second PCR ran roughly 6 to 11 cycles with a sample-barcoded 5' primer and J-beta primers. Each CDR3 protein is one row after TCRdb ran MiXCR on the 5' RACE reads. This table has 780,000 or so distinct CDR3 sequences, around 25% appearing once. CDR1 is SGHRS, CDR2 YFSETQ, per germline. The CDR3 covers 14 residues. These sequences were also reported in another study, on T cells of mothers and their children. In that study: Researchers report slightly higher, though non-significant, overlap in related mother-child pairs than in unrelated pairs.

The clonotype comes from a boy between 10 and 17 years old in good health. This chain connects TRBV5-1 to TRBJ2-1; 11 bases are a match to TRBD2. The J call may be mistaken, given a closer DNA end match to TRBJ2-7. Input material: blood. The CDR3 here is CASSYTSGGYEQYF. The CDR3 bases are TGCGCCAGCAGCTATACTAGCGGGGGCTACGAGCAGTACTTC.